This T cell receptor beta chain is drawn from a study of T cells after yellow fever vaccination. The CDR3 loop spans 15 amino acids. Germline V gene data show CDR1 as MDHEN and CDR2 as SYDVKM. For this clonotype: At one end, the junction sequence differs from germline, possibly due to a read error.

TCRdb re-derived calls from the 5' RACE reads in MiXCR, one entry per CDR3 protein. The table records some 110,000 distinct CDR3 sequences, 7.2% of them present only once. This specimen consisted of CD4+ T cells sorted from PBMCs, obtained around 45 days after the first yellow fever vaccination. The chain couples TRBV28 to TRBJ2-7; TRBD1 is a possible D gene (5 bases). The sequence was collected from a man younger than 35 who received the YFV17D yellow fever vaccine. The chain's CDR3 is CASSLYAPGSYELYF. The CDR3, as DNA: TGTGCCAGCAGTTTATACGCCCCAGGGTCCTACGAGCTGTACTTC.